The 19 T cell receptor beta chains below come from one sample, sequenced in a study of blood T cell repertoires in COVID-19. Libraries were prepared by immunoSEQ multiplex PCR; TCRdb keeps only in-frame clonotypes and omits some of them. The sample yields roughly 250,000 clones, around 90% seen once. Sequenced material: peripheral blood. Source of these receptors: a middle-aged woman who had recovered from COVID-19.

The chain combines TRBV19 with TRBJ1-2; maybe TRBD1 (6 bases). Deletions cut 1 base from V and 4 bases from J, with 10 bases between. Germline CDR1 and CDR2: LNHDA and SQIVND (reference sequence). The CDR3 covers 14 residues. CDR3 residues: CASSIGEGGYGYTF. The CDR3 DNA sequence: TGTGCCAGTAGTATAGGTGAAGGGGGCTATGGCTACACCTTC.

The chain has TRBV6-2 or TRBV6-3 and TRBJ2-4, with 7 bases fitting TRBD2. The CDR3 is made up of 16 amino acids. Germline CDR1 MNHEY, CDR2 SVGEGT. The J segment lost 6 bases and the V segment lost 0 bases, leaving 8 bases of the junction unmatched. CDR3 protein: CASSYSGGGPVNIQYF. The CDR3 nucleotides read TGTGCCAGCAGTTACTCGGGGGGAGGGCCGGTAAACATTCAGTACTTC.

This chain uses TRBV27 with TRBJ1-1, with 9 bases that match TRBD1. The junction had 9 bases not matched to a gene; V was cut back by 7 bases and J by 0 bases. The CDR3 loop spans 16 amino acids. Per the germline V gene, CDR1 is MNHEY and CDR2 is SMNVEV (reference sequence). For the CDR3, the DNA is TGTGCCAGCAACCCGACAGGGGGGGGGCTGAACACTGAAGCTTTCTTT. This encodes CASNPTGGGLNTEAFF.

The CDR3 reads CASSQGLEQFF. CDR3 DNA sequence: TGCGCCAGCAGCCAAGGACTAGAACAGTTCTTC. The chain uses TRBV4-1 and TRBJ2-1; a possible D gene is TRBD2 (6 bases). CDR1 and CDR2 from the germline V gene are MGHRA and YSYEKL. V shed 1 base and J shed 13 bases, with 8 bases lying between them. The CDR3 is 11 residues long.

This clone has ten or more counts. The rearrangement joins TRBV7-2 to TRBJ1-1; D ambiguous. Per the germline V gene, CDR1 is SGHTA and CDR2 is FQGNSA. The CDR3 contains 15 residues. V gave up 5 bases and J gave up 1 base, with 14 bases separating them. CDR3 DNA: TGTGCCAGCAGCCCGGGGTGGAGGGCGAACACTGAAGCTTTCTTT. Amino acid sequence: CASSPGWRANTEAFF.

This chain uses TRBV7-9 with TRBJ1-1; 8 nucleotides align to TRBD1. V shed 5 bases and J 4 bases; nucleotides not matched to a gene: 6. This CDR3 is 14 amino acids long. The V gene's germline CDR1 is SEHNR and CDR2 FQNEAQ (reference sequence). This CDR3 reads CASSPTGASTEAFF. CDR3 DNA: TGTGCCAGCAGCCCGACAGGGGCCAGCACTGAAGCTTTCTTT. Looking up the rest from reference TRBV7-9 and TRBJ1-1 gives the full variable domain: DTGVSQNPRHKITKRGQNVTFRCDPISEHNRLYWYRQTLGQGPEFLTYFQNEAQLEKSRLLSDRFSAERPKGSFSTLEIQRTEQGDSAMYLCASSPTGASTEAFFGQGTRLTVV.

This clone was found a few times. The genes are TRBV6-5 and TRBJ1-2; tentative D call: TRBD1 (5 bases). CDR1 is MNHEY, CDR2 SVGAGI, per germline. V was shortened by 6 bases and J by 11 bases, with 16 bases between the two germline ends. The CDR3 loop spans 12 amino acids. Here the CDR3 reads CASREGMGGYTF. The DNA of the CDR3 is TGTGCCAGCAGGGAGGGGATGGGGGGGTACACCTTC.

The chain couples TRBV7-2 to TRBJ2-7; D gene ambiguous. This CDR3 is built from 14 residues. Germline V CDR1 and CDR2: SGHTA, FQGNSA. Trimming left V 1 base short and J 0 bases short, with 7 bases between. CDR3 nucleotides: TGTGCCAGCAGCTTAGTCTCCAGCTCCTACGAGCAGTACTTC. Protein sequence: CASSLVSSSYEQYF.

The V call is TRBV6-1, the J call TRBJ1-1; tentatively, D is TRBD1 (6 bases). CDR3 length: 15 residues. In germline, CDR1 is MNHNS, CDR2 SASEGT. V was shortened by 3 bases and J by 0 bases, with 11 bases between the two germline ends. CDR3 protein: CASSDRGGMNTEAFF. The CDR3 nucleotides are TGTGCCAGCAGTGACAGAGGGGGTATGAACACTGAAGCTTTCTTT.

V is TRBV29-1 and J is TRBJ2-2; 7 bases fit TRBD2. This CDR3 is built from 16 residues. V shed 4 bases, J shed 0 bases, and the junction held 8 bases outside the gene matches. Germline V gene sequence: CDR1 SQVTM, CDR2 ANQGSEA. CDR3 sequence: CSVAPPSGANTGELFF. CDR3 nucleotide sequence: TGCAGCGTTGCCCCCCCTAGCGGAGCGAACACCGGGGAGCTGTTTTTT.

The rearrangement links TRBV5-1 to TRBJ2-1, with TRBD2 identical over 8 bases. The germline gives CDR1 SGHRS, CDR2 YFSETQ. The CDR3 consists of 15 residues. Trimming took 4 bases from V and 2 from J; bases not matched to a gene: 5. The chain's CDR3 is CASSKLAAAYNEQFF. The CDR3 DNA sequence: TGCGCCAGCAGCAAACTAGCGGCCGCCTACAATGAGCAGTTCTTC. Supplemented by reference TRBV5-1 and TRBJ2-1, the full variable domain reads KAGVTQTPRYLIKTRGQQVTLSCSPISGHRSVSWYQQTPGQGLQFLFEYFSETQRNKGNFPGRFSGRQFSNSRSEMNVSTLELGDSALYLCASSKLAAAYNEQFFGPGTRLTVL.

This chain links TRBV29-1 with TRBJ2-7, with a weak D call TRBD1 (6 bases). V lost 7 bases and J 5 bases, leaving 12 bases between the germline ends. CDR1 is SQVTM and CDR2 is ANQGSEA in the germline V gene. The CDR3 has 11 residues. The CDR3, as DNA: TGCAGCGCCCCTGAGGGGGACGAGCAGTACTTC. Protein sequence: CSAPEGDEQYF.

The chain couples TRBV5-1 to TRBJ2-1; 10 bases match TRBD1. The V segment lost 2 bases and the J segment 8 bases; nucleotides outside the gene matches: 10. CDR1 is SGHRS and CDR2 is YFSETQ in the germline V gene. This CDR3 has 16 amino acids. CDR3 protein: CASSLGPGTGEYEQFF. In DNA form, the CDR3 reads TGCGCCAGCAGCTTAGGTCCCGGGACAGGGGAGTATGAGCAGTTCTTC.

A single count supports this clone. The DNA of the CDR3 is TGCGCCAGCAGCTTGTCGACAGGGTATTCCACCCAGAACACTGAAGCTTTCTTT. Protein: CASSLSTGYSTQNTEAFF. This rearrangement joins TRBV5-1 to TRBJ1-1; 7 bases match TRBD1. This CDR3 has 18 residues. CDR1 and CDR2 from the germline V gene are SGHRS and YFSETQ. V lost 1 base, J lost 1 base, and 13 bases stayed unmatched.

The chain is built from TRBV4-3 and TRBJ2-1; D remains ambiguous. V was clipped by 1 base and J by 10 bases, with 11 bases between them. The CDR3 totals 13 residues. Germline V gene data show CDR1 as LGHNA and CDR2 as YSLEER. Written as DNA, the CDR3 is TGCGCCAGCAGCCAAGGCTATAGAGAGGAGCAGTTCTTC. It is translated as CASSQGYREEQFF.

The chain combines TRBV7-9 with TRBJ2-2; possibly TRBD1 for D (5 bases). CDR3 size: 13 residues. CDR1 SEHNR and CDR2 FQNEAQ come from the germline V gene (reference sequence). The V end lost 5 bases, the J end lost 6 bases, and 10 bases lay between the germline ends. CDR3 loop: CASSHQGSGELFF. The CDR3 DNA follows: TGTGCCAGCAGCCACCAGGGTTCCGGGGAGCTGTTTTTT.

The chain's CDR3 is CASSLSGPLNEQFF. The CDR3 DNA reads as TGTGCCAGCAGCTTAAGCGGGCCCCTCAATGAGCAGTTCTTC. The chain combines TRBV5-4 with TRBJ2-1, with D maybe TRBD2 (6 bases). Trimming stripped 2 bases from V and 6 bases from J, with 12 bases between. CDR1 is SGHNT, CDR2 YYREEE, per germline (reference sequence). The length of the CDR3 is 14 residues.

Comment on this clone: An end of the junction does not agree with germline; a read error may underlie this. The chain carries TRBV6-5 and TRBJ2-1, with 9 bases that match TRBD2. The CDR3 sequence is 15 residues long. Germline V gives CDR1 MNHEY, CDR2 SVGAGI. The CDR3 sequence is CASSYGASGTWGVVF. The CDR3, as DNA: TGTGCCAGCAGTTATGGCGCTAGCGGGACGTGGGGCGTGGTCTTC.

The chain uses TRBV7-6 and TRBJ1-1; the match to TRBD1 covers 10 bases. With 5 bases clipped from V and 6 bases from J, the junction kept 3 bases outside the gene matches. Germline CDR1 reads SGHVS; CDR2 reads FNYEAQ. The CDR3 has 13 amino acids. The CDR3 DNA follows: TGTGCCAGCAGCCGGGACAGGGGATCTGAAGCTTTCTTT. It translates to CASSRDRGSEAFF.